The T cell receptor (beta chain) described here comes from a study of T cells in women clearing cervical HPV infection. The overall study: Controls gave blood once infection was undetectable; cases at lesion identification. For cases, blood was sampled a median about 160 days after lesion detection, interquartile range roughly 90 to 230 days.

Dot-blot hybridization genotyped cervical HPV amplified with MY09/MY11 PCR. Note on this clone: Antigen: not known. The read ends 3 residues shy of where the CDR3 ends; the end is completed using the germline J gene.

The data were produced by immunoSEQ multiplex PCR, yet TCRdb's version contains in-frame clones alone and is incomplete. The clone table shows roughly 48,000 clones, with the ten largest holding about 1.5%. Trimming took off 5 bases at V and 7 bases at J, with 13 bases between the two ends. The CDR3 is 14 residues long. Germline CDR1 reads SGDLS; CDR2 reads YYNGEE. Notes on the study in general: It is unknown whether associations predate infection; no effector/memory or HPV-specific sorting.

The TCR was taken from a woman aged 18 to 75 with a cervical HPV16 infection that either progressed to CIN3+ or cleared (not recorded which). This chain joins TRBV9 and TRBJ1-6; D not certain. Source material: blood buffy coat. The covered CDR3 bases are TGTGCCAGCAGGCCCGGACTGATGAATTCACCC. Its translation: CASRPGLMNSP. The entire CDR3 reads CASRPGLMNSPLHF.